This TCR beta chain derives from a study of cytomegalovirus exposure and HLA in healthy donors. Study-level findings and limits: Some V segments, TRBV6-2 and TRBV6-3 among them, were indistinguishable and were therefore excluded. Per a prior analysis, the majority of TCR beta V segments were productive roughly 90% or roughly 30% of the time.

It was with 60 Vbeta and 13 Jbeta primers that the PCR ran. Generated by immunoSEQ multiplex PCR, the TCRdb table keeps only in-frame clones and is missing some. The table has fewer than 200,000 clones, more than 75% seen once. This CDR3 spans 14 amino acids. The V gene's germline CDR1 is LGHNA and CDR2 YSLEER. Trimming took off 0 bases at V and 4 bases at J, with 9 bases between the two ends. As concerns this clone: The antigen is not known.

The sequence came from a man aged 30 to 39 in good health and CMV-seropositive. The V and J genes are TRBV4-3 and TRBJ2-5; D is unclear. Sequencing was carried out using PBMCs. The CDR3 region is CASSQEIRAETQYF. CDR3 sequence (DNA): TGCGCCAGCAGCCAAGAAATTAGAGCAGAGACCCAGTACTTC.